This is a list of T cell receptor beta chains from one sample in a study of T cell repertoires in cytomegalovirus infection. Antigen specificity for these receptors is unknown. TCRdb passed the reads through MiXCR, listing each CDR3 protein once. The table lists roughly 200,000 distinct CDR3 sequences, roughly 34% of them singletons. The source was CD8+ T cells from cultured PBMCs, collected from culture after CMV antigen stimulation. The receptor set was obtained from a human donor in good health (CMV status not recorded). Some clones in this sample may be carry-over from other donors' samples. The CDR3 runs from the conserved cysteine through the conserved F or W. The order of the fields is D gene, J gene, V gene, clone size, CDR3 protein, CDR3 DNA. D genes are given only for firm matches. Clone size is not always given. Where it is, it says once, few, many or a class for expanded clones.

NA	TRBJ2-2	TRBV6-5	NA	CASSPVAVNTGELFF	TGTGCCAGCAGCCCCGTGGCGGTGAACACCGGGGAGCTGTTTTTT
TRBD1	TRBJ2-7	TRBV6-6	NA	CASSHPLATGVYEQYF	TGTGCCAGCAGCCACCCCCTCGCGACAGGGGTCTACGAGCAGTACTTC
NA	TRBJ1-1	TRBV27	few	CASSSLTDTEAFF	TGTGCCAGCAGTTCACTAACGGACACTGAAGCTTTCTTT
NA	TRBJ2-5	TRBV14	few	CASSLPRLVGARETQYF	TGTGCCAGCAGCCTCCCGCGTCTGGTGGGGGCGCGGGAGACCCAGTACTTC
NA	TRBJ2-5	TRBV6-5	once	CASSYGMGAQETQYF	TGTGCCAGCAGTTACGGAATGGGAGCGCAAGAGACCCAGTACTTC
TRBD2	TRBJ2-5	TRBV10-3	NA	CAISDHGRETQYF	TGTGCCATCAGTGACCACGGGAGGGAGACCCAGTACTTC
NA	TRBJ2-1	TRBV13	NA	CASSSASFEQFF	TGTGCCAGCAGTTCCGCTAGCTTTGAGCAGTTCTTC
NA	TRBJ1-1	TRBV24-1	few	CATSDSPGWGAFF	TGTGCCACCAGTGATTCCCCGGGCTGGGGAGCTTTCTTT
TRBD2	TRBJ2-7	TRBV14	NA	CASSQRGELREQYF	TGTGCCAGCAGCCAACGGGGGGAGCTACGGGAGCAGTACTTC
NA	TRBJ2-1	TRBV12-3/TRBV12-4	NA	CASHAGSYNEQFF	TGTGCCAGCCATGCGGGGTCCTACAATGAGCAGTTCTTC
TRBD1	TRBJ2-1	TRBV6-1	NA	CASRPRQGRSEQFF	TGTGCCAGCAGACCTAGACAGGGAAGGAGTGAGCAGTTCTTC
TRBD1	TRBJ2-7	TRBV11-3	NA	CASSLGQGGSDEQYF	TGTGCCAGCAGCTTAGGACAGGGGGGAAGCGACGAGCAGTACTTC
TRBD1	TRBJ2-1	TRBV2	few	CASSEAKTGGGNEQFF	TGTGCCAGCAGTGAAGCGAAGACAGGGGGCGGGAATGAGCAGTTCTTC
TRBD1	TRBJ2-7	TRBV27	few	CASSGRGNEQYF	TGTGCCAGCTCTGGCAGGGGGAACGAGCAGTACTTC
TRBD2	TRBJ2-1	TRBV11-2	few	CASSLKRELGEQFF	TGTGCCAGCAGCTTAAAGCGGGAGTTGGGAGAGCAGTTCTTC
NA	TRBJ1-1	TRBV19	NA	CASSGSRQGPMNTEAFF	TGTGCCAGTAGTGGCTCGCGGCAGGGCCCAATGAACACTGAAGCTTTCTTT
NA	TRBJ2-1	TRBV7-7	NA	CASSLGKGGEQFF	TGTGCCAGCAGCTTAGGAAAGGGGGGTGAGCAGTTCTTC
NA	TRBJ2-7	TRBV29-1	NA	CSVVGDYRVGAYEQYF	TGCAGCGTTGTAGGGGATTACAGGGTAGGGGCCTACGAGCAGTACTTC